These 16 T cell receptor beta chains came from one sample sequenced in a study of blood T cell repertoires in COVID-19. The assay was immunoSEQ multiplex PCR, and TCRdb's table has in-frame clones only and misses some. The table records roughly 200,000 clones, roughly 94% of them present only once. What was sequenced was peripheral blood. These receptors were collected from a man aged 30-40 years with COVID-19, enrolled during active disease.

The chain couples TRBV4-1 to TRBJ2-7, with D possibly TRBD1 on 6 matching bases. CDR1 MGHRA and CDR2 YSYEKL come from the germline V gene. V dropped 1 base and J dropped 2 bases, with 9 bases sitting between them. CDR3 size: 14 residues. This CDR3 is CASSQGTEAYEQYF. The CDR3 DNA follows: TGCGCCAGCAGCCAAGGGACAGAAGCCTACGAGCAGTACTTC.

The chain recombines TRBV15 with TRBJ2-1; a possible D gene is TRBD2 (6 bases). V gave up 4 bases and J gave up 4 bases, with 17 bases separating them. CDR1 and CDR2 (germline): LNHNV, YYDKDF (reference sequence). The CDR3 has 16 amino acids. The CDR3 sequence: CATSTSPTGDYNEQFF. CDR3 bases: TGTGCCACCAGCACTTCCCCGACGGGGGATTACAATGAGCAGTTCTTC. Drawing the rest from reference TRBV15 and TRBJ2-1, the complete variable domain is DAMVIQNPRYQVTQFGKPVTLSCSQTLNHNVMYWYQQKSSQAPKLLFHYYDKDFNNEADTPDNFQSRRPNTSFCFLDIRSPGLGDTAMYLCATSTSPTGDYNEQFFGPGTRLTVL.

The chain carries TRBV18 and TRBJ1-1, with 10 nucleotides matching TRBD1. The germline CDR1 and CDR2 sequences are KGHSH and LQKENI. The CDR3 is made up of 14 amino acids. V trimming: 5 bases; J trimming: 5 bases; junction bases outside the gene matches: 5. CDR3 sequence (DNA): TGTGCCAGCTCAAGCGGACAGGGGGTAACTGAAGCTTTCTTT. Its translation is CASSSGQGVTEAFF.

The chain has TRBV10-1 and TRBJ1-2; D call uncertain. Trimming left V 2 bases short and J 8 bases short, with 12 bases between. The CDR3 covers 13 residues. CDR1 is WNHNN and CDR2 is SYGVQD in the germline V gene (reference sequence). CDR3 residues: CASSEDPRRGYTF. In DNA form, the CDR3 reads TGCGCCAGCAGTGAGGACCCCCGCAGGGGCTACACCTTC.

The chain carries TRBV15 and TRBJ1-6, with D unresolved. Germline assignment: CDR1 LNHNV and CDR2 YYDKDF (reference sequence). With 2 bases removed from V and 5 bases from J, the gap between germline ends came to 7 bases. The CDR3 has 14 residues. CDR3 sequence: CATSRWENNSPLHF. The CDR3 DNA is TGTGCCACCAGCAGATGGGAGAATAATTCACCCCTCCACTTT.

This rearrangement joins TRBV2 to TRBJ2-7; tentatively, D is TRBD1 (6 bases). Germline V gene lookup returns CDR1 SNHLY and CDR2 FYNNEI. This CDR3 is 14 amino acids long. Trimming stripped 6 bases from V and 0 bases from J, with 12 bases between. The CDR3 loop is CASRGQLSSYEQYF. The CDR3 DNA is TGTGCCAGCAGAGGACAGTTGAGCTCCTACGAGCAGTACTTC.

The chain employs TRBV7-9 and TRBJ2-7; TRBD1 agrees at 7 bases. Germline CDR1 reads SEHNR; CDR2 reads FQNEAQ (reference sequence). Losses at the gene ends were 3 bases for V and 3 bases for J; bases not matched to a gene: 8. This CDR3 contains 15 residues. CDR3 loop: CASSFGGAGGYEQYF. As DNA, the CDR3 is TGTGCCAGCAGCTTTGGTGGGGCAGGGGGCTACGAGCAGTACTTC.

This sequence joins TRBV5-4 and TRBJ1-4; D remains ambiguous. This CDR3 is 15 amino acids long. Germline V gives CDR1 SGHNT, CDR2 YYREEE (reference sequence). V was cut by 1 base and J by 3 bases, with 10 bases left in between. This CDR3 is CASSLWAPSNEKLFF. The CDR3 DNA reads as TGTGCCAGCAGCTTGTGGGCCCCCTCTAATGAAAAACTGTTTTTT.

V and J are TRBV5-5 and TRBJ1-2; 11 bases agree with TRBD1. Germline V CDR1 and CDR2: SGHKS, YYEKEE (reference sequence). V trimming: 4 bases; J trimming: 3 bases; junction bases outside the gene matches: 17. The CDR3 extends over 19 amino acids. The CDR3 coding sequence is TGTGCCAGCAGCCTACGGTACCCAGGGACAGGGGGACCCGACTATGGCTACACCTTC. Translating gives CASSLRYPGTGGPDYGYTF.

The chain links TRBV5-4 to TRBJ2-7, with 7 bases that match TRBD2. CDR3 length: 18 residues. The germline gives CDR1 SGHNT, CDR2 YYREEE (reference sequence). The junction had 19 bases not matched to a gene; V was cut back by 1 base and J by 6 bases. The chain's CDR3 is CASSLSSGTTLALGEQYF. The CDR3 DNA sequence: TGTGCCAGCAGCTTGTCATCTGGGACTACCTTAGCTCTGGGCGAGCAGTACTTC.

The chain joins TRBV19 to TRBJ2-5; possible D gene TRBD2, 7 bases. The germline V gene has CDR1 LNHDA and CDR2 SQIVND (reference sequence). V lost 3 bases to trimming and J lost 5 bases, with 13 bases between them. CDR3 length: 14 amino acids. The CDR3 nucleotides read TGTGCCAGTAGTATCGGGGGGCTGAGGGAGACCCAGTACTTC. Its protein product is CASSIGGLRETQYF.

CDR3 sequence (DNA): TGTGCCAGCAGTTACGGGACAGCGGGCACCGGGGAGCTGTTTTTT. Its protein is CASSYGTAGTGELFF. V and J are TRBV6-5 and TRBJ2-2; D is possibly TRBD1 (7 bases). V was clipped by 2 bases and J by 4 bases, with 11 bases between them. Germline V gene lookup returns CDR1 MNHEY and CDR2 SVGAGI. The CDR3 covers 15 residues.

As DNA, the CDR3 is TGTGCCAGCAGCCGGTCCCTCACCGGGGAGCTGTTTTTT. Its protein is CASSRSLTGELFF. The V and J genes are TRBV12-3 or TRBV12-4 and TRBJ2-2; no clear D gene. Between the trimmed V and J ends, which lost 6 bases and 4 bases, there was a span of 9 bases. The CDR3 length is 13 residues.

The chain is built from TRBV12-3 or TRBV12-4 and TRBJ1-4; D remains unclear. The CDR3 consists of 13 residues. The V gene lost 5 bases and the J gene lost 5 bases, with 9 bases spanning the gap. The chain's CDR3 is CASSQQHNEKLFF. The CDR3 nucleotides are TGTGCCAGCAGTCAACAGCACAATGAAAAACTGTTTTTT.

This chain links TRBV6-6 with TRBJ1-2; the match to TRBD1 covers 7 bases. Germline V gene sequence: CDR1 MNHNY, CDR2 SVGAGI (reference sequence). Germline trimming cut 2 bases from V and 1 base from J; bases unmatched to any gene: 4. The length of the CDR3 is 15 residues. DNA for the CDR3: TGTGCCAGCAGTTACCCAGGGGGTTTTAACTATGGCTACACCTTC. This codes for CASSYPGGFNYGYTF.

The V call is TRBV15, the J call TRBJ1-1, with a possible D match to TRBD1 (5 bases). This CDR3 is 14 amino acids long. V lost 2 bases, J lost 9 bases, and 16 bases lay in between. CDR1 LNHNV and CDR2 YYDKDF come from the germline V gene (reference sequence). CDR3 protein: CATSRSERQNKAFF. In DNA, the CDR3 is TGTGCCACCAGCAGATCTGAACGACAGAATAAAGCTTTCTTT.